The 31 T cell receptor beta chains listed next were all sequenced from one sample in a study of cytomegalovirus exposure and HLA in healthy donors (dated by TCRdb to about 2017). Library prep was done by the immunoSEQ multiplex PCR assay. The multiplex PCR relied on a mix of 60 forward primers for TCR Vbeta segments and 13 reverse primers for TCR Jbeta segments. This immuneACCESS table, as held by TCRdb, lists in-frame sequences with V and J called but not all clones. Of the missing ones, under half trace to an unresolved V gene in checked studies; the others have no known cause. This sample's listing comprises 130,000 or so clones. The ten most abundant clones make up roughly 1.6% of the sample. The source material was PBMCs. All receptors derive from a woman between 40 and 55 years old in good health and CMV-seronegative.

DNA for the CDR3: TGTGCCAGCAGACAAAGCGGGGGGCGGGTGGAGACCCAGTACTTC. This encodes CASRQSGGRVETQYF. The chain couples TRBV27 to TRBJ2-5, with 9 bases lining up with TRBD2. Germline lookup yields CDR1 MNHEY and CDR2 SMNVEV (reference sequence). V dropped 6 bases and J dropped 5; count of bases not matched to a gene: 10. The CDR3 is made up of 15 amino acids.

This chain joins TRBV28 and TRBJ1-2; tentative D call: TRBD1 (5 bases). Germline loops: CDR1 MDHEN, CDR2 SYDVKM. V lost 10 bases to trimming and J lost 5 bases, with 17 bases between them. CDR3 size: 13 residues. CDR3 DNA: TGTGCCATCCGTTTGGGGGGAGGTTATGGCTACACCTTC. It is translated as CAIRLGGGYGYTF.

The rearrangement joins TRBV2 to TRBJ2-5, with 11 positions matching TRBD2. This CDR3 has 18 residues. V was clipped by 2 bases and J by 5 bases; unmatched bases: 13. The germline V gene encodes CDR1 SNHLY and CDR2 FYNNEI. CDR3 in amino acids: CASSEILHSGGAGETQYF. The DNA of the CDR3 is TGTGCCAGCAGTGAAATCCTTCATAGCGGGGGGGCAGGGGAGACCCAGTACTTC.

The V and J genes are TRBV2 and TRBJ1-1; 10 bases match TRBD1. V was clipped by 4 bases and J by 5 bases; unmatched bases: 7. The CDR3 loop spans 15 amino acids. Germline loops: CDR1 SNHLY, CDR2 FYNNEI. CDR3 DNA sequence: TGTGCCAGCAGTGGGACAGGGGGAGGTTTGACTGAAGCTTTCTTT. As protein: CASSGTGGGLTEAFF. Supplemented by reference TRBV2 and TRBJ1-1, the full variable domain reads EPEVTQTPSHQVTQMGQEVILRCVPISNHLYFYWYRQILGQKVEFLVSFYNNEISEKSEIFDDQFSVERPDGSNFTLKIRSTKLEDSAMYFCASSGTGGGLTEAFFGQGTRLTVV.

The CDR3 reads CASSRDSYGYTF. CDR3 DNA sequence: TGTGCCAGCTCTAGGGACAGCTATGGCTACACCTTC. The chain joins TRBV28 to TRBJ1-2, with 7 nucleotides matching TRBD1. Germline V CDR1 and CDR2: MDHEN, SYDVKM. J lost 4 bases, V lost 8 bases, and 4 bases had no gene match. The CDR3 contains 12 residues.

The chain employs TRBV6-5 and TRBJ1-2, with D possibly TRBD1 on 6 matching bases. V lost 4 bases to trimming and J lost 1 base, with 10 bases between them. The CDR3 runs 14 residues. Looked up from germline, CDR1 is MNHEY and CDR2 is SVGAGI. The CDR3 region has the DNA TGTGCCAGCAGTTTCAGGACAGTTAACTATGGCTACACCTTC. Translating gives CASSFRTVNYGYTF.

CDR3 amino acids: CASSGWGTGPSPLHF. CDR3 nucleotides: TGTGCCAGCAGTGGCTGGGGGACAGGGCCCTCACCCCTCCACTTT. V and J are TRBV28 and TRBJ1-6; TRBD1 agrees at 9 bases. CDR1 and CDR2 (germline): MDHEN, SYDVKM. V was clipped by 5 bases and J by 10 bases; unmatched bases: 9. The CDR3 is 15 residues long.

The V gene is TRBV5-1, the J gene TRBJ1-2; a possible D gene is TRBD1 (6 bases). V lost 0 bases, J lost 8 bases, and 14 bases lay in between. This CDR3 is 14 amino acids long. Germline lookup yields CDR1 SGHRS and CDR2 YFSETQ. CDR3 coding DNA: TGCGCCAGCAGCTTGGGGACAGTACAACCGGGCTACACCTTC. Translated, it gives CASSLGTVQPGYTF.

The gene calls are TRBV6-1 and TRBJ1-5; tentative D call: TRBD1 (5 bases). CDR1 and CDR2 (germline): MNHNS, SASEGT. V lost 4 bases, J lost 4 bases, and 14 bases lay in between. This CDR3 is built from 15 residues. CDR3 in DNA: TGTGCCAGCAGTGGGTCGGGGGGAGTAAATCAGCCCCAGCATTTT. This codes for CASSGSGGVNQPQHF.

In DNA form, the CDR3 reads TGTGCCAGTAGTTCGGGGGGCCAAAGCTACACCTTC. Amino acids: CASSSGGQSYTF. The J gene is TRBJ1-2, the V gene TRBV19; a weak D match, TRBD1 (6 bases). The ends were cut back, 5 bases at V and 9 bases at J, with 13 bases in the middle. This CDR3 is built from 12 residues. The germline V gene has CDR1 LNHDA and CDR2 SQIVND (reference sequence).

V usage is TRBV28 and J usage is TRBJ2-1, with TRBD1 matching 9 bases. CDR1 is MDHEN and CDR2 is SYDVKM in the germline V gene. V shed 7 bases and J 8 bases; nucleotides not matched to a gene: 9. The CDR3 consists of 14 residues. The CDR3 sequence is CASTPSDRGDEQFF. The CDR3 DNA is TGTGCCAGCACCCCCTCGGACAGGGGTGATGAGCAGTTCTTC. The complete variable domain, with remaining parts taken from reference TRBV28 and TRBJ2-1, reads DVKVTQSSRYLVKRTGEKVFLECVQDMDHENMFWYRQDPGLGLRLIYFSYDVKMKEKGDIPEGYSVSREKKERFSLILESASTNQTSMYLCASTPSDRGDEQFFGPGTRLTVL.

This chain uses TRBV19 with TRBJ2-7; 10 nucleotides align to TRBD1. Germline loops: CDR1 LNHDA, CDR2 SQIVND (reference sequence). The J segment lost 6 bases and the V segment lost 6 bases, leaving 11 bases of the junction unmatched. This CDR3 spans 15 amino acids. Here the CDR3 DNA reads TGTGCCAGTAGCCTGACAGGGGGCCGGGGGGGCGAGCAGTACTTC. It specifies CASSLTGGRGGEQYF.

V and J are TRBV5-4 and TRBJ2-2; D possibly corresponds to TRBD2 (5 bases). The CDR3 runs 18 residues. Per the germline V gene, CDR1 is SGHNT and CDR2 is YYREEE (reference sequence). V shed 1 base and J shed 0 bases, with 16 bases lying between them. The CDR3 DNA sequence: TGTGCCAGCAGCTTGTTTTGGGATCCGGGGACGAACACCGGGGAGCTGTTTTTT. Protein product: CASSLFWDPGTNTGELFF.

This chain joins TRBV19 and TRBJ1-4; TRBD1 might be the D (5 bases). V shed 3 bases and J shed 5 bases, with 10 bases lying between them. CDR1 LNHDA and CDR2 SQIVND come from the germline V gene (reference sequence). The CDR3 runs 14 residues. CDR3 nucleotide sequence: TGTGCCAGTAGTATCGCCAGGGTAAATGAAAAACTGTTTTTT. It translates to CASSIARVNEKLFF.

The chain uses TRBV6-5 and TRBJ1-1; D remains ambiguous. Trimming shortened V by 5 bases and J by 2 bases, and 15 bases separated the two germline ends. The CDR3 runs to 15 residues. Germline CDR1 MNHEY, CDR2 SVGAGI. This CDR3 reads CASSLFSAGNTEAFF. The CDR3 DNA reads as TGTGCCAGCAGTCTATTCTCGGCGGGTAACACTGAAGCTTTCTTT.

The V call is TRBV2, the J call TRBJ2-3; TRBD2 aligns across 7 bases. This CDR3 has 14 amino acids. Germline V CDR1 and CDR2: SNHLY, FYNNEI. The V gene end was trimmed by 5 bases and the J gene end by 1 base; junction bases not matched to a gene: 3. CDR3 residues: CASSRTRGTDTQYF. The CDR3 nucleotides are TGTGCCAGCAGTCGGACTAGAGGCACAGATACGCAGTATTTT. Looking up the rest from reference TRBV2 and TRBJ2-3 gives the full variable domain: EPEVTQTPSHQVTQMGQEVILRCVPISNHLYFYWYRQILGQKVEFLVSFYNNEISEKSEIFDDQFSVERPDGSNFTLKIRSTKLEDSAMYFCASSRTRGTDTQYFGPGTRLTVL.

This chain uses TRBV27 with TRBJ1-2; perhaps TRBD1 as D (6 bases). Germline CDR1 is MNHEY and CDR2 is SMNVEV (reference sequence). V was shortened by 2 bases and J by 4 bases, with 17 bases between the two germline ends. The CDR3 spans 16 residues. CDR3: CASSLTGQGSGYGYTF. CDR3 DNA sequence: TGTGCCAGCAGTTTAACTGGCCAGGGGAGCGGCTATGGCTACACCTTC.

The V and J genes are TRBV29-1 and TRBJ2-7; TRBD1 agrees at 9 bases. CDR1 SQVTM and CDR2 ANQGSEA come from the germline V gene. Trimming removed 7 bases from V and 0 bases from J; junction bases left unmatched: 7. CDR3 length equals 14 residues. The CDR3 reads CSATGTGSSYEQYF. CDR3 coding DNA: TGCAGCGCTACCGGGACAGGGTCCTCCTACGAGCAGTACTTC.

The chain uses TRBV2 and TRBJ1-5, with D unresolved. Trimming removed 6 bases at V and 4 bases at J, with 10 bases between. Germline V gene lookup returns CDR1 SNHLY and CDR2 FYNNEI. The CDR3 runs 13 residues. The CDR3: CASRAMMNQPQHF. Written as DNA, the CDR3 is TGTGCCAGCAGAGCTATGATGAATCAGCCCCAGCATTTT.

Points on this clone: The sample carries other DNA sequences with the same CDR3. The chain joins TRBV2 to TRBJ2-7; D is unclear. Trimming cost V 1 base and J 0 bases, with 7 bases left between them. Germline V gene data show CDR1 as SNHLY and CDR2 as FYNNEI. CDR3 length equals 14 residues. DNA of the CDR3: TGTGCCAGCAGTGAAGGTTCCCTCTCCTACGAGCAGTACTTC. Translating it yields CASSEGSLSYEQYF.

This rearrangement joins TRBV7-2 to TRBJ1-3, with D possibly matching TRBD1 (5 bases). The CDR3 contains 14 residues. In germline, CDR1 is SGHTA, CDR2 FQGNSA. Trimming stripped 0 bases from V and 4 bases from J, with 7 bases between. The CDR3 loop reads CASSLATGGNTIYF. In nucleotides, the CDR3 is TGTGCCAGCAGCTTAGCCACAGGAGGAAACACCATATATTTT. The complete variable domain, with remaining parts taken from reference TRBV7-2 and TRBJ1-3, reads GAGVSQSPSNKVTEKGKDVELRCDPISGHTALYWYRQSLGQGLEFLIYFQGNSAPDKSGLPSDRFSAERTGGSVSTLTIQRTQQEDSAVYLCASSLATGGNTIYFGEGSWLTVV.

V and J are TRBV5-5 and TRBJ2-7; 8 positions agree with TRBD2. Germline CDR1 is SGHKS and CDR2 is YYEKEE (reference sequence). After removal of 4 bases from V and 3 bases from J, the junction contained 3 bases not matched to a gene. This CDR3 region has 13 residues. The CDR3 coding sequence is TGTGCCAGCAGCACGGGAGGGGGCTACGAGCAGTACGTC. Translation: CASSTGGGYEQYV.

The gene calls are TRBV27 and TRBJ2-7; D is ambiguous. The germline V gene has CDR1 MNHEY and CDR2 SMNVEV (reference sequence). Trimming shortened V by 5 bases and J by 3 bases, and 14 bases separated the two germline ends. The CDR3 is made up of 14 amino acids. DNA for the CDR3: TGTGCCAGCAGTAGACAAGTCACAAACTACGAGCAGTACTTC. Its protein is CASSRQVTNYEQYF.

The chain couples TRBV6-5 to TRBJ1-1, with 7 bases identical to TRBD1. The germline gives CDR1 MNHEY, CDR2 SVGAGI. The CDR3 sequence is 15 residues long. V was clipped by 7 bases and J by 3 bases; unmatched bases: 11. The CDR3 DNA reads as TGTGCCAGCATTTCCACAGTCAGGGGGGACACTGAAGCTTTCTTT. Its translation: CASISTVRGDTEAFF.

V and J are TRBV28 and TRBJ1-4; TRBD1 agrees at 7 bases. CDR1 is MDHEN and CDR2 is SYDVKM in the germline V gene. V shed 6 bases and J 4 bases; nucleotides not matched to a gene: 5. The CDR3 is 14 amino acids. In DNA form, the CDR3 reads TGTGCCAGCAGCCTGAGACAGGGTAATGAAAAACTGTTTTTT. It translates to CASSLRQGNEKLFF.

V gene TRBV7-9 combines with J gene TRBJ2-5; maybe TRBD2 (6 bases). CDR1 is SEHNR and CDR2 is FQNEAQ in the germline V gene (reference sequence). This CDR3 is 15 amino acids long. V was clipped by 1 base and J by 5 bases, with 14 bases between them. The CDR3 is CASSLVPGSVETQYF. The CDR3 region has the DNA TGTGCCAGCAGCTTAGTACCCGGGAGCGTGGAGACCCAGTACTTC.

The rearrangement uses TRBV7-3 and TRBJ2-5, with 9 bases lining up with TRBD2. V was clipped by 5 bases and J by 1 base; unmatched bases: 5. In germline, CDR1 is SGHTA, CDR2 FQGTGA. This CDR3 spans 15 amino acids. CDR3 region: CASSPSGGIQETQYF. The CDR3 DNA follows: TGTGCCAGCAGCCCGAGCGGGGGGATCCAAGAGACCCAGTACTTC.

The rearrangement joins TRBV11-2 to TRBJ2-3, with 9 bases matching TRBD2. The CDR3 extends over 16 amino acids. From germline, CDR1 is SGHAT and CDR2 FQNNGV. The V and J ends lost 2 bases and 9 bases, in that order; junction bases with no gene match: 12. This chain's CDR3 is CASSLLVIAGAVTQYF. The CDR3 coding sequence is TGTGCCAGCAGCTTATTGGTGATAGCGGGGGCTGTAACGCAGTATTTT.

The gene calls are TRBV7-3 and TRBJ1-1; 7 bases line up with TRBD1. Germline CDR1 and CDR2: SGHTA and FQGTGA. V dropped 3 bases and J dropped 6; count of bases not matched to a gene: 7. The CDR3 has 14 amino acids. CDR3 coding DNA: TGTGCCAGCAGCTTCTCCGACAGGGATGCTGAAGCTTTCTTT. It translates to CASSFSDRDAEAFF.

CDR3 bases: TGTGCCAGTAGCCGGGACTGGGCCGGGGAGCTGTTTTTT. Its protein is CASSRDWAGELFF. The chain uses TRBV19 and TRBJ2-2; the D gene is possibly TRBD2 (6 bases). Trimming removed 6 bases at V and 6 bases at J, with 11 bases between. CDR3 size: 13 residues. Germline CDR1 reads LNHDA; CDR2 reads SQIVND (reference sequence).

The rearrangement joins TRBV18 to TRBJ1-4; 8 bases align to TRBD1. The V segment lost 4 bases and the J segment 5 bases; nucleotides outside the gene matches: 6. Per germline, CDR1 KGHSH and CDR2 LQKENI. This CDR3 region has 15 residues. CDR3 amino acids: CASSLSGGRNEKLFF. In DNA form, the CDR3 reads TGTGCCAGCTCACTTTCAGGGGGCCGGAATGAAAAACTGTTTTTT.